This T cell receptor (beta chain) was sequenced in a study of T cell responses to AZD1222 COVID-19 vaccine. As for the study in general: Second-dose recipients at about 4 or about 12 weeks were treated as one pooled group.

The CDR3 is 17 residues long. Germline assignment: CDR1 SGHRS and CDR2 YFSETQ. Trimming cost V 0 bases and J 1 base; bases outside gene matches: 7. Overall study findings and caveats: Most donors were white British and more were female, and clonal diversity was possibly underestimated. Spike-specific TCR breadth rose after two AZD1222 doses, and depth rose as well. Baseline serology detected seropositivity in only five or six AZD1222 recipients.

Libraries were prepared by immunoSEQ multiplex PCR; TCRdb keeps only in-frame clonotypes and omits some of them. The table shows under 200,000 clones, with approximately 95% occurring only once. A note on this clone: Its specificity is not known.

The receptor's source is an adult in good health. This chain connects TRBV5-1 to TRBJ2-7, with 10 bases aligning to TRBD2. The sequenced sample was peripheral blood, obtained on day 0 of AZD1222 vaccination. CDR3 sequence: CASSLEASGSMSYEQYF. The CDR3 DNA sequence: TGCGCCAGCAGCTTGGAGGCTAGCGGGAGTATGTCCTACGAGCAGTACTTC.